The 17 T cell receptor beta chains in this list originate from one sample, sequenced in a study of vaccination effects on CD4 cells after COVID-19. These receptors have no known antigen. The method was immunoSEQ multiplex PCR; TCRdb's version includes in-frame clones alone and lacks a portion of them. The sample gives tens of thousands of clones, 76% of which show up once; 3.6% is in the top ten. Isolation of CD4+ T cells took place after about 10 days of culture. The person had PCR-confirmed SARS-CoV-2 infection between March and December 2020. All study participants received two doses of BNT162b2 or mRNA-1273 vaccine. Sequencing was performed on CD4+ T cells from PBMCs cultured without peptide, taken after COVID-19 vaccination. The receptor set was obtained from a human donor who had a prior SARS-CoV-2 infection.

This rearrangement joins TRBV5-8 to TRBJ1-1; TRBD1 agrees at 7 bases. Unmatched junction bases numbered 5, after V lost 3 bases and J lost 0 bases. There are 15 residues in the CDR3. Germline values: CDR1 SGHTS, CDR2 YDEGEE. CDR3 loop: CASSWGQRMNTEAFF. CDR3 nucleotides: TGTGCCAGCAGCTGGGGACAGAGAATGAACACTGAAGCTTTCTTT.

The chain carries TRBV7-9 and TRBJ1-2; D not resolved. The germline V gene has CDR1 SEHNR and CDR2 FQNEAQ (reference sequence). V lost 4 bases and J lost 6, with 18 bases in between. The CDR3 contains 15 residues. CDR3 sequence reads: CASSSLDGPGNGYTF. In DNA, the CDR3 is TGTGCCAGCAGCTCTCTGGACGGGCCGGGGAATGGCTACACCTTC.

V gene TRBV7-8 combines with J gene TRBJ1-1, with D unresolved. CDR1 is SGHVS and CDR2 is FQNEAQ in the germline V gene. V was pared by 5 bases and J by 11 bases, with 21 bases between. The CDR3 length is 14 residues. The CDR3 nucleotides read TGTGCCAGCAGCGCCGCCGGAAGTGGCGACTGGGCTTTCTTT. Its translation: CASSAAGSGDWAFF.

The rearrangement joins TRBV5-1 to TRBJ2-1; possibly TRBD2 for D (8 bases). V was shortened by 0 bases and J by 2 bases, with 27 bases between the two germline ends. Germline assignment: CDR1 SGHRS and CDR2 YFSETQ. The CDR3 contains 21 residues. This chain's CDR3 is CASSLAGGAGASRGAYNEQFF. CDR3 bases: TGCGCCAGCAGCTTGGCTGGGGGAGCGGGAGCGTCCAGGGGGGCCTACAATGAGCAGTTCTTC.

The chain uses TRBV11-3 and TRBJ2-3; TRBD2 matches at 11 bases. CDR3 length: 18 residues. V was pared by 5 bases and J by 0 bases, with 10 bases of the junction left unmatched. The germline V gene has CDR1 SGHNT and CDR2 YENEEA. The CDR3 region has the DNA TGTGCCAGCAGCCGAACTAGCGGGAGTTTCCCCAGCACAGATACGCAGTATTTT. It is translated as CASSRTSGSFPSTDTQYF.

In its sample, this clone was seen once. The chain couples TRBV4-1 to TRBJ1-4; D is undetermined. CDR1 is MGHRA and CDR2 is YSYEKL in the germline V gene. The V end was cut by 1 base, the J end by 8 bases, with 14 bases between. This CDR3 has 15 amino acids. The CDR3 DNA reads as TGCGCCAGCAGCCAAGTCGGGCTCGGAGGAGAAAAACTGTTTTTT. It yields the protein CASSQVGLGGEKLFF.

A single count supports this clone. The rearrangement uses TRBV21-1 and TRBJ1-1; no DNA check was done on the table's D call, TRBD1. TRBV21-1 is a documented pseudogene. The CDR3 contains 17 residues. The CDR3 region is CASSKMSRGASDTEAFF. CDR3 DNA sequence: TGTGCCAGCAGCAAAATGTCCAGGGGGGCATCGGACACTGAAGCTTTCTTT.

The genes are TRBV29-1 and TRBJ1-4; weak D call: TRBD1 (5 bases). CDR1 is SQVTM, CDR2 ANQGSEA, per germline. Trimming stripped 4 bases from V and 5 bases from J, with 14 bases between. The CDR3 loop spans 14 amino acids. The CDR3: CSVGAGTANEKLFF. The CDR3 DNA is TGCAGCGTTGGGGCCGGGACTGCAAATGAAAAACTGTTTTTT.

The chain's CDR3 is CARSELAGEETQYF. CDR3 DNA sequence: TGTGCCAGAAGCGAACTAGCGGGAGAGGAGACCCAGTACTTC. The chain recombines TRBV5-3 with TRBJ2-5; the match to TRBD2 covers 11 bases. TRBV5-3 is noted as an ORF with a role that remains uncertain. Trimming at V came to 4 bases and at J to 5 bases, leaving 4 bases not matched to a gene. This CDR3 is 14 amino acids long.

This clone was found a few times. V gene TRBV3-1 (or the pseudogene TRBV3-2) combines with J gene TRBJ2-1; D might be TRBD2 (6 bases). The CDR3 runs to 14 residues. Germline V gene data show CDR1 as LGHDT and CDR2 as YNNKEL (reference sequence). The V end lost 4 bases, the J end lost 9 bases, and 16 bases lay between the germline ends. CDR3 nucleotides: TGTGCCAGCAGCCGGGACTTGAATCCGGGTGAGCAGTTCTTC. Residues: CASSRDLNPGEQFF.

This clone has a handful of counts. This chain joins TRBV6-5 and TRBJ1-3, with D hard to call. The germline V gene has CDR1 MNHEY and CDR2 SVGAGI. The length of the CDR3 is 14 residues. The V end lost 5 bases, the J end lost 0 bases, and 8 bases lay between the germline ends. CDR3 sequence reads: CASSRAFSGNTIYF. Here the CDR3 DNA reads TGTGCCAGCAGTCGGGCCTTCTCTGGAAACACCATATATTTT.

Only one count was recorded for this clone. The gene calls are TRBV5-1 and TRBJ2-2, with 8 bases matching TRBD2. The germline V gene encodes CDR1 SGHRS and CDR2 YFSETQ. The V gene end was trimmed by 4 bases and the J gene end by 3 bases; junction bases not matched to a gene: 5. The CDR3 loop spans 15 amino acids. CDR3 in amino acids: CASSREGRDTGELFF. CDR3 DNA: TGCGCCAGCAGCCGGGAGGGCCGGGACACCGGGGAGCTGTTTTTT.

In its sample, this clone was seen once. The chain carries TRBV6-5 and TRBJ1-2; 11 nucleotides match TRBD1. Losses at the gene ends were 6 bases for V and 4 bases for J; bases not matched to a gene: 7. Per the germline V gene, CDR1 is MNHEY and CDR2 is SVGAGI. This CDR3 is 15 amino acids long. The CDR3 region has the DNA TGTGCCAGCAGCACCCGGACAGGGGGCGGCTATGGCTACACCTTC. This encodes CASSTRTGGGYGYTF.

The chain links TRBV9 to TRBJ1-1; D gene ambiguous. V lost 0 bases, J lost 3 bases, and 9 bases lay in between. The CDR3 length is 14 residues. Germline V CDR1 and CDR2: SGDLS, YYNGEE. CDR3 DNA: TGTGCCAGCAGCGTAGGCGGATCGGACACTGAAGCTTTCTTT. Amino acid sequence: CASSVGGSDTEAFF.

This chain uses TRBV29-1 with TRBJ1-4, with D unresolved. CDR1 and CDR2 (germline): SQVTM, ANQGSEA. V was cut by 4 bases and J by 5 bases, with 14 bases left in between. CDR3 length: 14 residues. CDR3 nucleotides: TGCAGCGTTGGATCCCCGTCGGGAAATGAAAAACTGTTTTTT. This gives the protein CSVGSPSGNEKLFF.

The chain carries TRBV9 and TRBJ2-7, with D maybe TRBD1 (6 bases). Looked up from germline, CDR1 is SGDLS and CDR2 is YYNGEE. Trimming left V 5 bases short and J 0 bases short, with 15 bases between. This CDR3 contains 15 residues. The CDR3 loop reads CASSKGHQSSYEQYF. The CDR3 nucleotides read TGTGCCAGCAGTAAGGGACATCAGAGCTCCTACGAGCAGTACTTC.

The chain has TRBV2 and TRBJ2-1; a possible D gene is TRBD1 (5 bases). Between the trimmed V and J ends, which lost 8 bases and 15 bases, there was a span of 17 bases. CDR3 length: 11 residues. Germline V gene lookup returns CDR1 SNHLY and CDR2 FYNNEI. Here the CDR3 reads CASSAAGFRFF. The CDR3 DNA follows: TGTGCCAGCTCTGCGGCAGGGTTTCGGTTCTTC.